Described below is a single TCR beta chain sequence and its context. Bulk TCR libraries used previously described methods and listed TCR primers. Each CDR3 protein gets one entry after TCRdb re-called the PCR reads with MiXCR. The sample yields approximately 680,000 distinct CDR3 sequences, approximately 24% seen once. CD8+CD4-CCR7+CD45RA+ cells were sorted as naive CD8 T cells. Germline V lookup: CDR1 MNHEY, CDR2 SVGEGT. Trimming left V 0 bases short and J 2 bases short, with 10 bases between. The CDR3 has 15 residues. The data derive from a study of molecular identifiers for immune sequencing clone quantification.

The sequence derives from a human donor in good health. Some libraries in this study had Jurkat cell RNA spiked in. V usage is TRBV6-2 or TRBV6-3 and J usage is TRBJ2-5, with unresolved D. The specimen was naive CD8+ T cells from blood, with Jurkat cell RNA spiked in. Indicated subset: FACS-sorted CD8+CD4-CCR7+CD45RA+ naive T cells. The CDR3 DNA reads as TGTGCCAGCAGTTACTCTTGGGCAAATCAAGAGACCCAGTACTTC. This sequence encodes CASSYSWANQETQYF.